Each of the 10 T cell receptor beta chains below was sequenced from the same sample in a study of T-cell memory formation after mild COVID-19. TCRdb used MiXCR to reprocess the 5' RACE reads, holding one entry per CDR3 protein. The profile shows about 49,000 distinct CDR3 sequences, about 28% of them singletons. The source material was PBMCs or a T cell subset sorted from them (not recorded which). Every receptor here comes from a man younger than 35 who had mild COVID-19 (a few samples of this study predate the infection). Cell type and time point are not known.

This clonotype was detected once. The genes are TRBV11-2 and TRBJ2-5; perhaps TRBD1 as D (5 bases). The CDR3 consists of 14 residues. Germline V CDR1 and CDR2: SGHAT, FQNNGV. V was trimmed by 5 bases and J by 5 bases, leaving 15 bases between them. The CDR3 sequence is CASSPTSGRETQYF. The CDR3 DNA sequence: TGTGCCAGCAGCCCCACCTCAGGGCGGGAGACCCAGTACTTC.

This clonotype was recorded a few times. The rearrangement uses TRBV20-1 and TRBJ2-5, with a tentative D call TRBD2 (7 bases). CDR1 is DFQATT and CDR2 is SNEGSKA in the germline V gene (reference sequence). Trimming cost V 1 base and J 2 bases, with 11 bases left between them. The CDR3 covers 14 residues. The CDR3: CSARGGGAQETQYF. CDR3 nucleotides: TGCAGTGCTAGAGGTGGGGGGGCACAAGAGACCCAGTACTTC.

The rearrangement joins TRBV27 to TRBJ1-1; weak D call: TRBD1 (6 bases). V lost 7 bases to trimming and J lost 1 base, with 19 bases between them. The germline gives CDR1 MNHEY, CDR2 SMNVEV (reference sequence). The CDR3 is 16 amino acids. The CDR3 loop reads CASNSALGGANTEAFF. The DNA of the CDR3 is TGTGCCAGCAACTCCGCCCTAGGGGGAGCGAACACTGAAGCTTTCTTT.

This clonotype has just a few counts. The chain employs TRBV5-1 and TRBJ1-2; 7 bases are shared with TRBD1. The CDR3 covers 12 residues. Germline V gene lookup returns CDR1 SGHRS and CDR2 YFSETQ. The junction had 5 bases not matched to a gene; V was cut back by 4 bases and J by 8 bases. The CDR3 loop reads CASSEGAAGYTF. The DNA for the CDR3 is TGCGCCAGCAGCGAGGGGGCGGCGGGCTACACCTTC.

Note on this clonotype: A read error is likely, as this CDR3 ends without the conserved phenylalanine or tryptophan. No DNA is shown, since the ends of the CDR3 on it are uncertain; the CDR3 is the one TCRdb lists. V usage is TRBV7-3 and J usage is TRBJ1-4. Germline assignment: CDR1 SGHTA and CDR2 FQGTGA. Termini included, the CDR3 measures 10 amino acids. The chain's CDR3 is CASSLRLTAM.

Here the CDR3 DNA reads TGCGCCAGCAGCCAAGATCGAGCACAGGGTGCTGGAAACACCATATATTTT. It specifies CASSQDRAQGAGNTIYF. This rearrangement joins TRBV4-3 to TRBJ1-3; tentatively, D is TRBD1 (6 bases). V lost 0 bases to trimming and J lost 2 bases, with 14 bases between them. CDR3 length: 17 residues. Germline CDR1 LGHNA, CDR2 YSLEER.

The sample holds a few counts of this clonotype. The chain recombines TRBV12-3 or TRBV12-4 with TRBJ2-4; 8 bases align to TRBD1. V lost 4 bases and J lost 8; bases outside the gene matches: 7. The CDR3 runs to 14 residues. DNA of the CDR3: TGTGCCAGCAGTTACGGACAGGGTGGGGACATTCAGTACTTC. It codes for CASSYGQGGDIQYF.

This clonotype was seen more than once but under ten times. This chain connects TRBV4-1 to TRBJ2-2; a weak D match, TRBD1 (5 bases). Germline V lookup: CDR1 MGHRA, CDR2 YSYEKL. With 0 bases removed from V and 0 bases from J, the gap between germline ends came to 11 bases. CDR3 length: 17 residues. CDR3 sequence: CASSQEIWGANTGELFF. The DNA of the CDR3 is TGCGCCAGCAGCCAAGAGATTTGGGGCGCGAACACCGGGGAGCTGTTTTTT.

Only a few counts were recorded for this clonotype. The gene calls are TRBV5-6 and TRBJ2-1, with no clear D. Trimming removed 5 bases from V and 3 bases from J, with 15 bases in between. Germline lookup yields CDR1 SGHDT and CDR2 YYEEEE. This CDR3 is 15 amino acids long. CDR3 sequence (DNA): TGTGCCAGCAGTGCCGAGGCAGCCTTCTACAATGAGCAGTTCTTC. Translating it yields CASSAEAAFYNEQFF.

This clonotype was recorded a few times. This chain connects TRBV5-1 to TRBJ1-5, with 7 nucleotides matching TRBD1. V gave up 4 bases and J gave up 5 bases; unmatched junction bases: 6. The CDR3 is 14 amino acids. Germline V CDR1 and CDR2: SGHRS, YFSETQ. CDR3 in amino acids: CASSQWTGDQPQHF. Here the CDR3 DNA reads TGCGCCAGCAGCCAGTGGACAGGCGATCAGCCCCAGCATTTT.